These T cell receptor beta chains were read from a single sample in a study of CD8 T cells in ankylosing spondylitis. TCRdb processed the 5' RACE reads anew with MiXCR; each CDR3 protein has one entry. In the table there are 650,000 to 800,000 distinct CDR3 sequences, around 19% of which are singletons. The specimen was blood, either unsorted or a sorted T cell fraction (not recorded which). The receptors stem from a male donor with ankylosing spondylitis. Each CDR3 is given with its conserved first and last residue. Fields, in order: J gene, V gene, clone size, D gene, CDR3 protein, CDR3 DNA. The D gene is left open where the match is weak. Clone size is stated in some rows and not others, as once, few, many or a class when expanded.

>TRBJ1-4|TRBV4-1|few|-
CASSQEGGYNGNEKLFF
TGCGCCAGCAGCCAAGAAGGAGGGTATAATGGTAATGAAAAACTGTTTTTT
>TRBJ2-2|TRBV7-9|-|TRBD1
CASSLRQGLVGELFF
TGTGCCAGCAGCCTGAGACAGGGGTTGGTCGGGGAGCTGTTTTTT
>TRBJ2-2|TRBV25-1|-|TRBD2
CASSESLGGGGARTGELFF
TGTGCCAGCAGTGAATCTTTGGGTGGCGGGGGGGCCAGAACCGGGGAGCTGTTTTTT
>TRBJ2-2|TRBV7-8|-|-
CASSSSIALTGELFF
TGTGCCAGCAGCTCCTCGATCGCGTTAACCGGGGAGCTGTTTTTT
>TRBJ1-1|TRBV6-5|few|-
CASSYKGYTEAFF
TGTGCCAGCAGTTACAAGGGGTACACTGAAGCTTTCTTT
>TRBJ2-3|TRBV15|-|-
CATSRDIGNTDTQYF
TGTGCCACCAGCAGAGATATTGGTAACACAGATACGCAGTATTTT
>TRBJ2-1|TRBV18|few|-
CASSLPTVNEQFF
TGTGCCAGCTCACTACCGACTGTCAATGAGCAGTTCTTC
>TRBJ1-5|TRBV28|-|-
CASNVGGTGNQPQHF
TGTGCCAGCAATGTGGGAGGGACCGGCAATCAGCCCCAGCATTTT
>TRBJ2-2|TRBV2|few|TRBD2
CASTTGLADTGELFF
TGTGCCAGCACTACCGGACTAGCGGACACCGGGGAGCTGTTTTTT
>TRBJ1-3|TRBV12-3/TRBV12-4|-|-
CASSHTRASGNTIYF
TGTGCCAGCAGTCACACCAGGGCCTCTGGAAACACCATATATTTT
>TRBJ1-1|TRBV5-1|-|-
CASSLGVGGNEAFF
TGCGCCAGCAGCTTGGGAGTGGGGGGAAATGAAGCTTTCTTT
>TRBJ2-1|TRBV29-1|many|-
CSVEPLEQFF
TGCAGCGTTGAACCATTGGAGCAGTTCTTC
>TRBJ1-5|TRBV10-3|many|-
CATSGSLNQPQHF
TGTGCCACCTCCGGAAGCCTCAATCAGCCCCAGCATTTT
>TRBJ2-2|TRBV9|-|-
CASSVDFGGTGELFF
TGTGCCAGCAGCGTAGATTTCGGGGGCACCGGGGAGCTGTTTTTT
>TRBJ2-2|TRBV5-1|-|TRBD1
CASSLEGQGFSGELFF
TGCGCCAGCAGCTTGGAGGGACAGGGGTTTTCCGGGGAGCTGTTTTTT
>TRBJ2-7|TRBV20-1|few|-
CSARDRVRRGQYF
TGCAGTGCTAGAGACCGCGTCCGGCGGGGGCAGTACTTC
>TRBJ2-2|TRBV4-1|few|-
CASSRPEGFDTGELFF
TGCGCCAGCAGCCGTCCGGAGGGCTTTGACACCGGGGAGCTGTTTTTT
>TRBJ2-4|TRBV4-2|-|TRBD2
CASRKGTSGSNIQYF
TGTGCCAGCAGAAAGGGGACTAGCGGGTCTAACATTCAGTACTTC
>TRBJ2-5|TRBV6-1|-|TRBD1
CASNSLGTGVQTQYF
TGTGCCAGCAACTCTTTGGGGACAGGGGTTCAGACCCAGTACTTC
>TRBJ1-1|TRBV5-6|-|-
CASSPEGGAAFF
TGTGCCAGCAGCCCCGAGGGGGGTGCGGCTTTCTTT
>TRBJ1-2|TRBV6-1|few|TRBD1
CASRGGQGVTANYGYTF
TGTGCCAGCAGAGGGGGACAGGGGGTTACCGCTAACTATGGCTACACCTTC
>TRBJ2-1|TRBV5-1|many|TRBD2
CASSDLAGGPNEQFF
TGCGCCAGCAGCGATCTAGCGGGAGGGCCGAATGAGCAGTTCTTC
>TRBJ2-7|TRBV3-1|few|-
CASSPHGGAPPEQYF
TGTGCCAGCAGCCCCCATGGGGGGGCACCCCCCGAGCAGTACTTC
>TRBJ2-1|TRBV7-8|many|TRBD1
CATKQGVEGKQFF
TGTGCCACTAAACAGGGGGTGGAGGGGAAGCAGTTCTTC
>TRBJ1-1|TRBV2|-|TRBD1
CASRDTGVPENTEAFF
TGTGCCAGCAGGGATACAGGGGTCCCTGAGAACACTGAAGCTTTCTTT
>TRBJ1-1|TRBV9|few|-
CASSVGQGAEAFF
TGTGCCAGCAGCGTAGGGCAGGGTGCTGAAGCTTTCTTT
>TRBJ2-1|TRBV4-2|-|-
CASSPRLGDNEQFF
TGTGCCAGCAGCCCCCGACTAGGGGACAATGAGCAGTTCTTC
>TRBJ2-1|TRBV19|few|TRBD1
CASSKAGGTGEQFF
TGTGCCAGTAGTAAAGCAGGGGGAACTGGTGAGCAGTTCTTC
>TRBJ1-2|TRBV27|-|TRBD1
CASSWDSTTNYGYTF
TGTGCCAGCAGTTGGGACAGTACTACTAACTATGGCTACACCTTC
>TRBJ1-1|TRBV30|few|TRBD1
CAWNKGQGAEAFF
TGTGCCTGGAACAAGGGACAGGGGGCTGAAGCTTTCTTT
>TRBJ2-2|TRBV27|few|-
CASSNQGVTGELFF
TGTGCCAGCAGCAACCAAGGGGTCACCGGGGAGCTGTTTTTT
>TRBJ1-2|TRBV5-1|-|-
CASSYRGDRNGYTF
TGCGCCAGCAGTTATCGCGGGGATAGGAATGGCTACACCTTC
>TRBJ2-7|TRBV3-1|few|TRBD1
CASSQGWTGEAVQYF
TGTGCCAGCAGCCAAGGTTGGACAGGGGAAGCGGTGCAGTACTTC
>TRBJ2-7|TRBV9|-|-
CASSVAWEGGYEQYF
TGTGCCAGCAGCGTAGCCTGGGAGGGGGGCTACGAGCAGTACTTC
>TRBJ2-1|TRBV6-2/TRBV6-3|-|TRBD2
CASSSLGLAGSYNEQFF
TGTGCCAGCAGTTCTCTGGGACTAGCGGGCTCCTACAATGAGCAGTTCTTC
>TRBJ2-7|TRBV27|-|-
CASSRDVSSYEQYF
TGTGCCAGCAGTCGGGACGTAAGCTCCTACGAGCAGTACTTC
>TRBJ1-1|TRBV7-8|many|-
CASSLFQGMNTEAFF
TGTGCCAGCAGCTTATTTCAGGGAATGAACACTGAAGCTTTCTTT